These 29 T cell receptor beta chains share one sample of origin, sequenced in a study of blood T cell repertoires in COVID-19. Assay: immunoSEQ multiplex PCR; the TCRdb copy retains only in-frame clones and omits some. This table has around 58,000 clones, over 80% appearing once. Sequences were obtained from peripheral blood. These receptors were collected from a human donor in a cohort sampled during active COVID-19.

This chain connects TRBV14 to TRBJ2-2, with TRBD2 as a possible D gene (5 bases). The germline V gene encodes CDR1 SGHDN and CDR2 FVKESK. This CDR3 has 18 residues. V lost 1 base, J lost 1 base, and 16 bases lay in between. The DNA of the CDR3 is TGTGCCAGCAGCCAAGTAGGTTGGGCTAGCCAGAACACCGGGGAGCTGTTTTTT. Its translation: CASSQVGWASQNTGELFF.

The chain carries TRBV5-6 and TRBJ2-5; D is unclear. V was pared by 0 bases and J by 6 bases, with 9 bases between. This CDR3 is built from 13 residues. The germline gives CDR1 SGHDT, CDR2 YYEEEE. This CDR3 is CASSLALEKTQYF. In nucleotides, the CDR3 is TGTGCCAGCAGCTTGGCACTTGAAAAGACCCAGTACTTC.

This chain uses TRBV4-3 with TRBJ2-6; D not certain. This CDR3 region has 16 residues. Germline V lookup: CDR1 LGHNA, CDR2 YSLEER. The germline V and J ends were trimmed by 1 base and 0 bases, with 7 bases remaining between them. The CDR3 region is CASSQGASSGANVLTF. The CDR3 DNA is TGCGCCAGCAGCCAAGGGGCCAGCTCTGGGGCCAACGTCCTGACTTTC.

The V and J genes are TRBV2 and TRBJ1-4; TRBD1 agrees at 8 bases. The CDR3 contains 16 residues. Germline V lookup: CDR1 SNHLY, CDR2 FYNNEI. V was clipped by 5 bases and J by 6 bases; unmatched bases: 11. The CDR3 here is CASSTPSGGRDEKLFF. The CDR3 nucleotides read TGTGCCAGCAGTACCCCCTCAGGGGGCCGGGATGAAAAACTGTTTTTT.

The chain is built from TRBV7-3 and TRBJ2-1; 9 nucleotides agree with TRBD1. The CDR3 runs to 15 residues. J gave up 3 bases and V 4 bases, and 4 bases lay outside the gene matches. Per the germline V gene, CDR1 is SGHTA and CDR2 is FQGTGA. The CDR3 sequence is CASSSPGQGYNEQFF. As DNA, the CDR3 is TGTGCCAGCAGCTCGCCGGGACAGGGCTACAATGAGCAGTTCTTC.

This chain uses TRBV28 with TRBJ2-3, with 9 bases lining up with TRBD1. Germline trimming cut 6 bases from V and 6 bases from J; bases unmatched to any gene: 10. This CDR3 has 15 amino acids. Germline CDR1 and CDR2: MDHEN and SYDVKM. CDR3 nucleotides: TGTGCCAGCAGCCCGGGACAGGGTTATAGGGATACGCAGTATTTT. This codes for CASSPGQGYRDTQYF. Full variable domain (rest looked up from reference TRBV28 and TRBJ2-3): DVKVTQSSRYLVKRTGEKVFLECVQDMDHENMFWYRQDPGLGLRLIYFSYDVKMKEKGDIPEGYSVSREKKERFSLILESASTNQTSMYLCASSPGQGYRDTQYFGPGTRLTVL.

This chain uses TRBV3-1 (or the pseudogene TRBV3-2) with TRBJ2-1; TRBD1 agrees at 7 bases. V gave up 6 bases and J gave up 1 base; unmatched junction bases: 9. Germline V lookup: CDR1 LGHDT, CDR2 YNNKEL (reference sequence). CDR3 length: 16 amino acids. The DNA of the CDR3 is TGTGCCAGCAGTCTCGACAGGGACCGATCCTACAATGAGCAGTTCTTC. This translates into CASSLDRDRSYNEQFF.

The chain is built from TRBV6-2 or TRBV6-3 and TRBJ1-1, with 8 bases identical to TRBD1. V shed 2 bases and J 8 bases; nucleotides not matched to a gene: 7. Germline-derived CDR1 and CDR2 are MNHEY and SVGEGT. This CDR3 is built from 14 residues. This CDR3 is CASSYLGDRGEAFF. As DNA, the CDR3 is TGTGCCAGCAGTTACCTGGGTGACAGGGGAGAAGCTTTCTTT.

The rearrangement links TRBV5-4 to TRBJ1-2; 10 bases map to TRBD1. The V gene end was trimmed by 1 base and the J gene end by 5 bases; junction bases not matched to a gene: 8. This CDR3 has 16 amino acids. Germline CDR1 is SGHNT and CDR2 is YYREEE (reference sequence). As DNA, the CDR3 is TGTGCCAGCAGCTTGACAGGGACAGGGGATAAGTATGGCTACACCTTC. It encodes CASSLTGTGDKYGYTF.

This rearrangement joins TRBV5-1 to TRBJ1-1; 10 positions match TRBD1. Germline CDR1 SGHRS, CDR2 YFSETQ. Trimming took 4 bases from V and 9 from J; bases not matched to a gene: 12. The CDR3 length is 15 residues. Written as DNA, the CDR3 is TGCGCCAGCAGCATTTCGACAGGGGGCGAAGATAAAGCTTTCTTT. It codes for CASSISTGGEDKAFF.

The genes are TRBV5-1 and TRBJ2-5; D not certain. V lost 0 bases and J lost 5, with 8 bases in between. Germline V gene lookup returns CDR1 SGHRS and CDR2 YFSETQ. The CDR3 sequence is 13 residues long. CDR3 residues: CASSLDGSETQYF. The CDR3 DNA is TGCGCCAGCAGCTTGGATGGTAGCGAGACCCAGTACTTC.

The chain combines TRBV7-6 with TRBJ2-6, with TRBD1 identical over 8 bases. J lost 0 bases, V lost 1 base, and 8 bases had no gene match. This CDR3 is 19 amino acids long. The germline CDR1 and CDR2 sequences are SGHVS and FNYEAQ. The CDR3 nucleotides read TGTGCCAGCAGCTTAGAGGCCAGGGGGCGCCACTCTGGGGCCAACGTCCTGACTTTC. Protein product: CASSLEARGRHSGANVLTF.

The chain recombines TRBV4-2 with TRBJ1-1; D gene unclear. The CDR3 consists of 15 residues. The V end lost 1 base, the J end lost 4 bases, and 13 bases lay between the germline ends. Germline V gene data show CDR1 as LGHNA and CDR2 as YNFKEQ. The CDR3 DNA sequence: TGTGCCAGCAGCCAAGGTACGGGAGCGACCACTGAAGCTTTCTTT. Translating it yields CASSQGTGATTEAFF.

The V and J genes are TRBV9 and TRBJ2-3; 8 bases agree with TRBD1. CDR3 length equals 16 residues. Germline values: CDR1 SGDLS, CDR2 YYNGEE. The junction had 3 bases not matched to a gene; V was cut back by 0 bases and J by 0 bases. The CDR3 here is CASSVAGGGSTDTQYF. The DNA for the CDR3 is TGTGCCAGCAGCGTAGCAGGGGGCGGGAGCACAGATACGCAGTATTTT. Full variable domain (remainder filled in from reference TRBV9 and TRBJ2-3): DSGVTQTPKHLITATGQRVTLRCSPRSGDLSVYWYQQSLDQGLQFLIQYYNGEERAKGNILERFSAQQFPDLHSELNLSSLELGDSALYFCASSVAGGGSTDTQYFGPGTRLTVL.

The chain recombines TRBV5-4 with TRBJ1-1; 10 bases map to TRBD1. This CDR3 has 15 amino acids. CDR1 and CDR2 (germline): SGHNT, YYREEE (reference sequence). V shed 3 bases and J 5 bases; nucleotides not matched to a gene: 7. CDR3 sequence: CASSYPTGGSTEAFF. The DNA of the CDR3 is TGTGCCAGCAGCTACCCGACAGGGGGCAGTACTGAAGCTTTCTTT.

The V call is TRBV4-1, the J call TRBJ1-2, with D perhaps matching TRBD1 (6 bases). V dropped 3 bases and J dropped 4 bases, with 21 bases sitting between them. Germline V lookup: CDR1 MGHRA, CDR2 YSYEKL. The CDR3 has 17 residues. The CDR3 region has the DNA TGCGCCAGCAGCCAGGGGGCCTCGGGGGGGCGCCTCTATGGCTACACCTTC. It codes for CASSQGASGGRLYGYTF.

V usage is TRBV28 and J usage is TRBJ1-2, with a possible D match to TRBD1 (5 bases). The CDR3 totals 13 residues. Trimming removed 7 bases from V and 4 bases from J, with 13 bases in between. Germline CDR1 reads MDHEN; CDR2 reads SYDVKM. Written as DNA, the CDR3 is TGTGCCAGCATTCGAACAGGACCCTATGGCTACACCTTC. The encoded protein is CASIRTGPYGYTF.

V and J are TRBV7-7 and TRBJ1-4, with a possible D match to TRBD1 (6 bases). Trimming left V 1 base short and J 6 bases short, with 6 bases between. CDR3 length: 13 residues. Germline CDR1 and CDR2: SSHAT and FNYEAQ (reference sequence). The CDR3 sequence is CASSLGTDEKLFF. In DNA, the CDR3 is TGTGCCAGCAGCTTAGGGACAGATGAAAAACTGTTTTTT.

This sequence joins TRBV4-1 and TRBJ2-3; 8 bases are shared with TRBD1. After removal of 5 bases from V and 1 base from J, the junction contained 8 bases not matched to a gene. This CDR3 contains 16 residues. CDR1 MGHRA and CDR2 YSYEKL come from the germline V gene. The DNA for the CDR3 is TGCGCCAGCAGCAGGACAGGGATGGAACGCACAGATACGCAGTATTTT. The encoded protein is CASSRTGMERTDTQYF.

The chain uses TRBV27 and TRBJ2-1; 10 nucleotides line up with TRBD1. The length of the CDR3 is 17 residues. CDR1 and CDR2 (germline): MNHEY, SMNVEV (reference sequence). The ends lost 5 bases at V and 1 base at J; junction bases unmatched: 8. The CDR3 loop reads CASSTRTGGRSYNEQFF. DNA for the CDR3: TGTGCCAGCAGTACCCGGACAGGGGGGAGATCCTACAATGAGCAGTTCTTC.

The rearrangement joins TRBV5-1 to TRBJ1-1; 10 nucleotides match TRBD1. Germline V gives CDR1 SGHRS, CDR2 YFSETQ. This CDR3 has 15 residues. V lost 0 bases, J lost 5 bases, and 4 bases stayed unmatched. CDR3 loop: CASSLGQGAGTEAFF. Here the CDR3 DNA reads TGCGCCAGCAGCTTGGGACAGGGGGCGGGGACTGAAGCTTTCTTT.

The chain joins TRBV5-5 to TRBJ1-2; D not resolved. Germline CDR1 reads SGHKS; CDR2 reads YYEKEE (reference sequence). CDR3 length: 17 amino acids. With 1 base removed from V and 4 bases from J, the gap between germline ends came to 20 bases. CDR3 nucleotides: TGTGCCAGCAGCTTGTATGAAACAGCAATTAATCTCTATGGCTACACCTTC. As protein: CASSLYETAINLYGYTF.

The chain combines TRBV6-4 with TRBJ2-1; TRBD2 agrees at 11 bases. Germline values: CDR1 MRHNA, CDR2 SNTAGT. CDR3 length equals 15 residues. The junction had 5 bases not matched to a gene; V was cut back by 5 bases and J by 5 bases. CDR3 coding DNA: TGTGCCAGCAGTACACTAGCGGGAGAAAACAATGAGCAGTTCTTC. Translating it yields CASSTLAGENNEQFF.

The genes are TRBV7-8 and TRBJ2-3, with 7 positions matching TRBD2. CDR3 size: 15 residues. Per the germline V gene, CDR1 is SGHVS and CDR2 is FQNEAQ. V lost 0 bases to trimming and J lost 4 bases; unmatched junction nucleotides: 4. This CDR3 reads CASSLARGGADTQYF. CDR3 DNA: TGTGCCAGCAGCTTAGCCCGGGGAGGGGCAGATACGCAGTATTTT.

This sequence joins TRBV6-1 and TRBJ1-3; D gene uncertain. Trimming cost V 2 bases and J 2 bases, with 10 bases left between them. Per the germline V gene, CDR1 is MNHNS and CDR2 is SASEGT. The CDR3 length is 15 residues. This CDR3 is CASSEPGSPGNTIYF. CDR3 sequence (DNA): TGTGCCAGCAGTGAACCTGGGAGCCCTGGAAACACCATATATTTT.

The rearrangement joins TRBV6-6 to TRBJ2-5; no definite D call. The CDR3 length is 14 residues. V was clipped by 6 bases and J by 4 bases, with 15 bases between them. The germline V gene encodes CDR1 MNHNY and CDR2 SVGAGI (reference sequence). CDR3 in amino acids: CASSHIQQTETQYF. CDR3 coding DNA: TGTGCCAGCAGCCACATACAGCAAACAGAGACCCAGTACTTC.

The V gene is TRBV6-5, the J gene TRBJ1-5; no clear D gene. V lost 6 bases and J lost 3, with 15 bases in between. Germline V gene sequence: CDR1 MNHEY, CDR2 SVGAGI. The CDR3 contains 15 residues. For the CDR3, the DNA is TGTGCCAGCAGCCCAGTTGGCGGCCCCAATCAGCCCCAGCATTTT. Residues: CASSPVGGPNQPQHF.

The V and J genes are TRBV3-1 (or the pseudogene TRBV3-2) and TRBJ2-7; TRBD2 matches 9 bases. The trim removed 1 base at V and 2 bases at J, leaving 3 bases unmatched. CDR3 length: 15 amino acids. From germline, CDR1 is LGHDT and CDR2 YNNKEL (reference sequence). CDR3 DNA sequence: TGTGCCAGCAGCCAAGGAGGCGGGGGGGCCTACGAGCAGTACTTC. Encoded protein: CASSQGGGGAYEQYF.

V and J are TRBV30 and TRBJ2-1; D is unclear. The CDR3 totals 11 residues. The germline V gene encodes CDR1 GTSNPN and CDR2 SVGIG (reference sequence). V was trimmed by 2 bases and J by 9 bases, leaving 8 bases between them. CDR3 loop: CAWSPRGEQFF. DNA for the CDR3: TGTGCCTGGAGTCCCCGCGGTGAGCAGTTCTTC.